This T cell receptor (beta chain) came from a study of blood T cells in healthy people across ages. Study-level background: Template switching caught about one barcoded beta molecule for each two T cells.

Sample-barcoded 5' priming and a J-beta primer mix drove a second PCR of 7 to 11 cycles. TCRdb reanalysed the 5' RACE reads using MiXCR and keeps one entry per CDR3 protein. This sample has more than 1,400,000 distinct CDR3 sequences; around two fifths occur once, and the top ten carry roughly 7.9%. Study findings and constraints: More naive CD4+ cells and higher diversity marked long-lived donors relative to aged donors. It was not known whether donors were CMV positive (a possible confounder of expanded clonotype changes).

This CDR3 comprises 17 residues. CDR1 and CDR2 (germline): DFQATT, SNEGSKA (reference sequence). V lost 2 bases and J lost 0; bases outside the gene matches: 12. As for this clonotype: Its matching antigen is unknown.

This rearrangement joins TRBV20-1 to TRBJ2-7, with 8 bases aligning to TRBD2. This sequence was found in a woman under 30 in good health. What was sequenced was blood. CDR3 bases: TGCAGTGCTAGATGCCCCAGCGGGGGATCTAGCTCCTACGAGCAGTACTTC. This codes for CSARCPSGGSSSYEQYF.